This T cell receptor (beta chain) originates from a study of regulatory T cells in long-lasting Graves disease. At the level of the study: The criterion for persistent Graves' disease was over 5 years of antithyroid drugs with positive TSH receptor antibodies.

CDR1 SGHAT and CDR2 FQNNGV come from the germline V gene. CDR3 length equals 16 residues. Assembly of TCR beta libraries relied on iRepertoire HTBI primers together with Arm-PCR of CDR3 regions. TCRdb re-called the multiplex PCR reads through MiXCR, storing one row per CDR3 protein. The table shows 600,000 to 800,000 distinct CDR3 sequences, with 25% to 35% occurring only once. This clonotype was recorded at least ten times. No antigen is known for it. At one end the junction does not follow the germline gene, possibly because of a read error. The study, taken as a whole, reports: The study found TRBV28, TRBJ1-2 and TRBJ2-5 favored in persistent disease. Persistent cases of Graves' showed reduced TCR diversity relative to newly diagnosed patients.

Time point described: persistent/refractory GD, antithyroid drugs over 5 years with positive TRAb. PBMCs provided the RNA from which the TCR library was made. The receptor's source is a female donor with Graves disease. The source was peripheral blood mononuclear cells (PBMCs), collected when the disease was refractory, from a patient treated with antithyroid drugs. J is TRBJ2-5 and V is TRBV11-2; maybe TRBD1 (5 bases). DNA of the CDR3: TGTGTCAGCAGCCAGGGATCTGGGGCTTACCAAGAGACCCAGTACTTC. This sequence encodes CVSSQGSGAYQETQYF.